The clone carrying this T cell receptor (beta chain) was found a few times. Its specificity is unknown. Exclusion followed for patients with uncontrolled infection, other autoimmune disease, pregnancy or lactation. Diagnosis relied on clinical symptoms, serum thyroxine and TRAb, thyroid ultrasound and orbital computed tomography. The PBMCs were taken from approximately 9 ml of fresh peripheral blood. Amplification of TCR beta CDR3 regions used RNA as the template. TCR CDR3 regions were first amplified by RT-PCR with HTBI primers. In TCRdb, the multiplex PCR reads were re-called with MiXCR into one record per CDR3 protein. The table has 500,000 to 550,000 distinct CDR3 sequences, roughly 20% seen once. This entry belongs to a study of T cells in Graves' hyperthyroidism and ophthalmopathy. Study-level results: Ophthalmopathy was separated from stable hyperthyroidism by a 13 V-J model.

With 2 bases removed from V and 3 bases from J, the gap between germline ends came to 16 bases. The CDR3 covers 16 residues. Germline V gene lookup returns CDR1 SGDLS and CDR2 YYNGEE. The sequence derives from a man aged 18 to 30 with Graves' hyperthyroidism. The sequenced sample consisted of blood. The chain is built from TRBV9 and TRBJ2-3; perhaps TRBD2 as D (6 bases). The CDR3 spells CASSVSSGHTTDTQYF. CDR3 DNA sequence: TGTGCCAGCAGCGTCAGTAGCGGTCACACAACAGATACGCAGTATTTT.